This TCR beta chain was sequenced for a study of blood T cells in healthy people across ages (dated by TCRdb to about 2015). With respect to the entire study: Template switching captured roughly one uniquely barcoded TCR beta cDNA molecule per two T cells in model experiments. Age-related changes in TCR beta repertoire diversity were measured in the study by deep sequencing normalized with unique cDNA molecular identifiers. Donors were grouped into four age groups: young (average about 15 years), middle-aged (39), aged (roughly 67) and long-lived (approximately 75). Donors of different ages were randomly distributed across sequencing lanes to avoid experimental bias. Two additional independent replicas of 1 million unique cDNA reads from the same blood draw were analyzed for two donors (one aged 18 to 30 and one aged 80 or older).

This clonotype was seen many times. This clone's antigen is unknown. Base-call qualities are not available, and no considerably larger clone is one nucleotide away. Study-wide conclusions, independent of this receptor: Estimates of total diversity based on one million sequenced T cells were considered lower bounds and underestimates. As age increased, observed TCR beta diversity per million T cells dropped in a roughly linear way, and a significant reduction was already evident by age 40. Bulk unsorted PBMC profiling prevented conclusive comparison of naive and antigen-experienced compartments. Compared with the aged group, the long-lived group had more naive CD4+ T cells, fewer expanded clones and increased TCR diversity, a pattern suggesting age selection. Because the CMV infection status of the donors was unknown, age-related changes in expanded clonotypes may potentially have been confounded. The percentage of naive T cells measured by flow cytometry correlated strongly with observed TCR beta diversity.

The donors were 40 or so Caucasian individuals from Russia, aged 6 to 90 years, who were systemically healthy. Each donor gave around 9.9 milliliters of peripheral blood, collected into EDTA-treated Vacutainer tubes. Ficoll-Paque density-gradient centrifugation was used to isolate PBMCs, with at least 7 million obtained per sample. Total RNA was extracted from PBMCs with Trizol reagent, with at least 5.5 micrograms obtained per sample. Naive CD45RAhigh/CD27high T cell percentages were measured by flow cytometry on a PBMC aliquot from every donor. V trim: 6 bases; J trim: 9 bases; unmatched bases: 11. The germline V gene supplies CDR1 SNHLY and CDR2 FYNNEI. Taken from cysteine to phenylalanine, the CDR3 has 15 residues. The sequence is cut down to CDR3 DNA, 45 bases in frame from base 1. To prepare the library, 5' RACE was applied. The reads were generated on an Illumina HiSeq 2500. A second PCR of about 7 to 12 cycles was run with a J-beta primer mix and a sample-barcoded 5' primer. A template-switch 5' adaptor carrying 12 random nucleotides introduced a unique molecular identifier onto each TCR beta cDNA molecule. Each sample yielded at least 2.5 million CDR3-containing paired-end reads. First-strand cDNA was synthesized from all RNA with the Mint cDNA synthesis kit, primed by a TRBC-specific oligonucleotide. Following uracil-DNA glycosylase treatment, all cDNA underwent a first 18-cycle PCR with the universal primers M1SS and BC2_uni_R. Concerning the study's data processing: For normalization, 1 million high-quality reads, each with a distinct molecular identifier, were randomly selected from each sample. Reads sharing molecular identifiers were discarded rather than binned into consensus sequences. MiTCR, run with a Q25 quality threshold and the strictest error-elimination algorithm, handled CDR3 identification, clonotype clustering and error correction. A nonparametric unseen species model using Euler transformation provided a lower-bound estimate of total TCR beta diversity. The public reads were reanalyzed by TCRdb: fastp trimming at Q25, MiXCR alignment, in-frame beta chains only. Rows are unified per CDR3 protein, each entry keeping the most common DNA and genes. None of the V and J calls come from the authors' own analysis; TCRdb made them. This sample gives about 650,000 distinct CDR3 sequences in total; about 34% of them show up just once. The ten largest clones capture approximately 15% of the sample.

This clonotype was obtained from an elderly woman in good health. Donor details come from another sample of the same person, matched by shared clones. Sample: blood. Recombination linked TRBV2 to TRBJ2-1; a stretch of 10 junction bases matches TRBD2. The bases are TGTGCCAGCAGCCAAGCGGGGGGGCCCGTTATTGAGCAGTTCTTC. This yields the protein CASSQAGGPVIEQFF.